The 25 T cell receptor beta chains in this list originate from one sample, sequenced in a study of PD-L1 blockade in urothelial cancer. Data came from immunoSEQ multiplex PCR; TCRdb stores just in-frame clones and leaves some out. The sample includes about 23,000 clones, around nine tenths of them seen just once. Specified time point: peripheral blood 6 weeks after treatment start. Sequencing was performed on PBMCs, taken around atezolizumab (anti-PD-L1) treatment. The receptors stem from a woman aged 55-75 years with urothelial cancer.

The gene calls are TRBV2 and TRBJ2-7; D call uncertain. CDR3 size: 14 residues. Looked up from germline, CDR1 is SNHLY and CDR2 is FYNNEI. Trimming stripped 0 bases from V and 7 bases from J, with 13 bases between. The CDR3 sequence is CASSEAVSSNEQYF. The CDR3 DNA is TGTGCCAGCAGTGAAGCTGTCAGTTCGAATGAGCAGTACTTC. The variable domain in full, with the rest retrieved from reference TRBV2 and TRBJ2-7, is EPEVTQTPSHQVTQMGQEVILRCVPISNHLYFYWYRQILGQKVEFLVSFYNNEISEKSEIFDDQFSVERPDGSNFTLKIRSTKLEDSAMYFCASSEAVSSNEQYFGPGTRLTVT.

DNA for the CDR3: TGTGCCAGCAGCTCGACTTACGAGCAGTACTTC. Amino acids: CASSSTYEQYF. The rearrangement joins TRBV13 to TRBJ2-7; unclear D gene. Trimming left V 4 bases short and J 4 bases short, with 5 bases between. The length of the CDR3 is 11 residues. Per germline, CDR1 PRHDT and CDR2 FYEKMQ (reference sequence).

The chain combines TRBV4-3 with TRBJ1-2, with 7 bases aligning to TRBD1. The CDR3 sequence is 16 residues long. Germline V gives CDR1 LGHNA, CDR2 YSLEER. V lost 0 bases to trimming and J lost 3 bases; unmatched junction nucleotides: 7. CDR3 residues: CASSQDQGGGDYGYTF. The CDR3 DNA reads TGCGCCAGCAGCCAAGATCAAGGAGGGGGCGACTATGGCTACACCTTC.

V and J are TRBV5-6 and TRBJ2-7, with TRBD2 matching over 7 bases. Germline CDR1 is SGHDT and CDR2 is YYEEEE. This CDR3 is 16 amino acids long. J gave up 3 bases and V 0 bases, and 9 bases lay outside the gene matches. CDR3 in amino acids: CASSLDLGGRGYEQYF. The CDR3 bases are TGTGCCAGCAGCTTGGATTTGGGGGGGAGAGGCTACGAGCAGTACTTC.

The CDR3 DNA follows: TGTGCCAGCAGTTTTTATTTTTCTCGGGGGGAAAACTATGGCTACACCTTC. This codes for CASSFYFSRGENYGYTF. J is TRBJ1-2 and V is TRBV28, with D tentatively TRBD1 (5 bases). The CDR3 has 17 residues. In germline, CDR1 is MDHEN, CDR2 SYDVKM. V lost 3 bases, J lost 2 bases, and 19 bases lay in between.

The V gene is TRBV4-2, the J gene TRBJ2-5, with TRBD2 matching 9 bases. From germline, CDR1 is LGHNA and CDR2 YNFKEQ. The CDR3 totals 15 residues. V was clipped by 2 bases and J by 5 bases; unmatched bases: 6. CDR3 residues: CASSQMLAGVETQYF. The DNA for the CDR3 is TGTGCCAGCAGCCAAATGTTAGCGGGAGTGGAGACCCAGTACTTC.

V and J are TRBV7-8 and TRBJ2-5; weak D call: TRBD2 (6 bases). The germline V gene encodes CDR1 SGHVS and CDR2 FQNEAQ. With 6 bases removed from V and 6 bases from J, the gap between germline ends came to 17 bases. This CDR3 region has 14 residues. The CDR3 spells CASSLPSSGQTQYF. CDR3 nucleotide sequence: TGTGCCAGCAGTCTACCTTCAAGCGGGCAGACCCAGTACTTC.

The chain combines TRBV5-1 with TRBJ2-7, with D maybe TRBD1 (5 bases). CDR1 is SGHRS and CDR2 is YFSETQ in the germline V gene. The CDR3 consists of 14 residues. With 2 bases removed from V and 2 bases from J, the gap between germline ends came to 11 bases. Here the CDR3 DNA reads TGCGCCAGCAGCTTAGACAGTGGAGCCTACGAGCAGTACTTC. Protein sequence: CASSLDSGAYEQYF.

The J gene is TRBJ1-5, the V gene TRBV15; 10 bases match TRBD1. From germline, CDR1 is LNHNV and CDR2 YYDKDF (reference sequence). Losses at the gene ends were 3 bases for V and 5 bases for J; bases not matched to a gene: 1. CDR3 size: 14 residues. The CDR3 coding sequence is TGTGCCACCAGCAGGACAGGGGGCGATCAGCCCCAGCATTTT. It encodes CATSRTGGDQPQHF.

This chain uses TRBV27 with TRBJ1-6, with unresolved D. CDR3 length: 12 residues. The germline gives CDR1 MNHEY, CDR2 SMNVEV (reference sequence). V was trimmed by 6 bases and J by 8 bases, leaving 8 bases between them. The DNA for the CDR3 is TGTGCCAGCAGCACTTTATATTCACCCCTCCACTTT. Translating gives CASSTLYSPLHF.

The chain uses TRBV6-5 and TRBJ2-1, with TRBD2 matching 9 bases. The germline CDR1 and CDR2 sequences are MNHEY and SVGAGI. There are 15 residues in the CDR3. V was pared by 7 bases and J by 3 bases, with 7 bases of the junction left unmatched. The CDR3 loop reads CASTGARGGYNEQFF. The CDR3 nucleotides read TGTGCCAGCACAGGGGCGCGGGGGGGCTACAATGAGCAGTTCTTC.

The V gene is TRBV19, the J gene TRBJ1-2, with a weak D call TRBD1 (6 bases). V lost 3 bases to trimming and J lost 2 bases, with 13 bases between them. The germline V gene encodes CDR1 LNHDA and CDR2 SQIVND (reference sequence). This CDR3 is 15 amino acids long. This chain's CDR3 is CASSIGRDTNYGYTF. DNA of the CDR3: TGTGCCAGTAGTATCGGTCGGGACACCAACTATGGCTACACCTTC.

This chain joins TRBV11-3 and TRBJ2-1; D gene uncertain. The V end lost 2 bases, the J end lost 3 bases, and 5 bases lay between the germline ends. From germline, CDR1 is SGHNT and CDR2 YENEEA. The CDR3 is 13 amino acids. The CDR3 reads CASSLSNYNEQFF. CDR3 DNA sequence: TGTGCCAGCAGCTTAAGCAACTACAATGAGCAGTTCTTC.

The rearrangement joins TRBV4-1 to TRBJ1-5, with 8 positions matching TRBD1. The junction had 3 bases not matched to a gene; V was cut back by 3 bases and J by 5 bases. From germline, CDR1 is MGHRA and CDR2 YSYEKL. CDR3 length: 14 amino acids. This chain's CDR3 is CASSQRQGYQPQHF. CDR3 coding DNA: TGCGCCAGCAGCCAGAGACAGGGGTATCAGCCCCAGCATTTT.

This rearrangement joins TRBV29-1 to TRBJ2-1; 10 bases are a match to TRBD2. V dropped 4 bases and J dropped 8; count of bases not matched to a gene: 8. The CDR3 is 14 amino acids. The germline gives CDR1 SQVTM, CDR2 ANQGSEA. The CDR3 region has the DNA TGCAGCGTTGCGGAGCGGGGGGGCCTTTATGAGCAGTTCTTC. Amino acids: CSVAERGGLYEQFF.

V is TRBV5-4 and J is TRBJ2-3; no definite D call. V lost 8 bases, J lost 1 base, and 8 bases lay in between. The CDR3 is 12 residues long. CDR1 SGHNT and CDR2 YYREEE come from the germline V gene (reference sequence). CDR3 bases: TGTGCCAGTTCCCGGGGCACAGATACGCAGTATTTT. It is translated as CASSRGTDTQYF.

The V gene is TRBV19, the J gene TRBJ2-1; weak D call: TRBD2 (6 bases). Germline CDR1 reads LNHDA; CDR2 reads SQIVND (reference sequence). This CDR3 has 14 amino acids. Trimming took 8 bases from V and 7 from J, leaving 18 bases between them. The CDR3 protein is CASQDRRLVNEQFF. In nucleotides, the CDR3 is TGTGCCAGTCAGGACCGAAGACTAGTTAATGAGCAGTTCTTC.

The chain links TRBV5-1 to TRBJ2-2; tentatively, D is TRBD1 (5 bases). Germline loops: CDR1 SGHRS, CDR2 YFSETQ. The V end was cut by 4 bases, the J end by 5 bases, with 15 bases between. CDR3 length: 15 residues. CDR3 nucleotide sequence: TGCGCCAGCAGCCGCCCGGGCCCAGGGACCGGGGAGCTGTTTTTT. As protein: CASSRPGPGTGELFF.

In this sample, this clone turned up once. J is TRBJ2-6 and V is TRBV5-1, with D perhaps matching TRBD2 (5 bases). The CDR3 consists of 18 residues. Per germline, CDR1 SGHRS and CDR2 YFSETQ. V was clipped by 4 bases and J by 0 bases, with 17 bases between them. CDR3 bases: TGCGCCAGCAGCGGACGGGGATCAGCTAGCTCTGGGGCCAACGTCCTGACTTTC. Translation: CASSGRGSASSGANVLTF.

The chain has TRBV4-2 and TRBJ1-5, with D possibly matching TRBD1 (5 bases). The V end lost 6 bases, the J end lost 0 bases, and 12 bases lay between the germline ends. The CDR3 has 15 residues. Germline V gene sequence: CDR1 LGHNA, CDR2 YNFKEQ. The CDR3 here is CASRFRAASNQPQHF. The CDR3 coding sequence is TGTGCCAGCAGATTCAGGGCGGCTAGCAATCAGCCCCAGCATTTT.

This chain joins TRBV6-1 and TRBJ1-5, with 7 bases fitting TRBD1. V lost 8 bases to trimming and J lost 9 bases; unmatched junction nucleotides: 4. This CDR3 comprises 11 residues. Looked up from germline, CDR1 is MNHNS and CDR2 is SASEGT. CDR3 sequence reads: CASGSGGPQHF. The CDR3 region has the DNA TGTGCCAGCGGGTCAGGGGGGCCCCAGCATTTT.

The chain links TRBV21-1 to TRBJ2-2; TRBD2, the table's D call, was not compared with the DNA. TRBV21-1 is flagged as a pseudogene. CDR3 length: 18 amino acids. The CDR3 DNA reads as TGTGCCAGCAGCAAAGAGAAAGGGAGGGGGAGTGAGACCGGGGAGCTGTTTTTT. Residues: CASSKEKGRGSETGELFF.

This clone showed up just a few times. The gene calls are TRBV19 and TRBJ1-6; no firm D call. This CDR3 has 15 amino acids. Trimming removed 3 bases from V and 7 bases from J, with 13 bases in between. Germline-derived CDR1 and CDR2 are LNHDA and SQIVND (reference sequence). The CDR3 DNA sequence: TGTGCCAGTAGTATTCCGGCGGGGATAAATTCACCCCTCCACTTT. Residues: CASSIPAGINSPLHF. Looking up the rest from reference TRBV19 and TRBJ1-6 gives the full variable domain: DGGITQSPKYLFRKEGQNVTLSCEQNLNHDAMYWYRQDPGQGLRLIYYSQIVNDFQKGDIAEGYSVSREKKESFPLTVTSAQKNPTAFYLCASSIPAGINSPLHFGNGTRLTVT.

In this sample, this clone turned up once. The rearrangement links TRBV13 to TRBJ2-1; 12 bases align to TRBD2. Germline V gene data show CDR1 as PRHDT and CDR2 as FYEKMQ (reference sequence). V trimming: 5 bases; J trimming: 6 bases; junction bases outside the gene matches: 11. This CDR3 region has 17 residues. The CDR3 sequence: CASSSLRTSGIRNEQFF. Here the CDR3 DNA reads TGTGCCAGCAGCAGCCTCAGGACTAGCGGGATTCGCAATGAGCAGTTCTTC.

CDR3 nucleotide sequence: TGTGCCAGCAGCCCCACTCCGGGACAATCAATTTACAATGAGCAGTTCTTC. This codes for CASSPTPGQSIYNEQFF. This chain uses TRBV11-2 with TRBJ2-1; perhaps TRBD1 as D (6 bases). CDR1 is SGHAT, CDR2 FQNNGV, per germline. Trimming cost V 5 bases and J 4 bases, with 21 bases left between them. This CDR3 has 17 residues.